Presented here are 27 T cell receptor beta chains from one specimen sequenced in a study of blood T cells in healthy people across ages (dated by TCRdb to 2014 to 2015). Library construction relied on 5' RACE. The instrument was an Illumina HiSeq 2500. A second PCR of about 6 to 11 cycles was run with a J-beta primer mix and a sample-barcoded 5' primer. In-frame beta chains were kept once TCRdb had trimmed the public reads at Q25 with fastp and called clones with MiXCR. For every CDR3 protein sequence, its rows merge into one entry that carries the most common genes and DNA. The sample data list around 850,000 distinct CDR3 sequences, and about 34% of these were observed just once. The ten largest clones add up to around 13% of the sample. Sequencing used blood. The receptors stem from a young man in good health.

This clonotype has at least ten counts. V usage is TRBV10-3 and J usage is TRBJ1-2, with D possibly TRBD1 on 5 matching bases. Trimming cost V 4 bases and J 3 bases, with 21 bases left between them. This CDR3 has 17 residues. The germline CDR1 and CDR2 sequences are ENHRY and SYGVKD. The CDR3 nucleotides read TGTGCCATCAGTGCTTTCTCTGACCGGGGGTCCCACTATGGCTACACCTTC. The encoded protein is CAISAFSDRGSHYGYTF.

This clonotype has just a few counts. J is TRBJ1-3 and V is TRBV12-3 or TRBV12-4, with D unresolved. V was pared by 6 bases and J by 2 bases, with 8 bases between. The CDR3 is 13 amino acids. Here the CDR3 DNA reads TGTGCCAGCAGCTTGTATCCTGGAAACACCATATATTTT. It translates to CASSLYPGNTIYF.

V and J are TRBV7-2 and TRBJ2-1; 9 bases are shared with TRBD1. The V and J ends lost 5 bases and 7 bases, in that order; junction bases with no gene match: 6. The CDR3 is 14 residues long. Germline V lookup: CDR1 SGHTA, CDR2 FQGNSA. CDR3 amino acids: CASSNRDRVNEQFF. The CDR3 DNA sequence: TGTGCCAGCAGCAACCGGGACAGGGTGAATGAGCAGTTCTTC.

This clonotype has a handful of counts. The chain has TRBV15 and TRBJ1-5; tentative D call: TRBD1 (6 bases). The CDR3 is made up of 15 amino acids. The ends were cut back, 3 bases at V and 0 bases at J, with 9 bases in the middle. Germline values: CDR1 LNHNV, CDR2 YYDKDF (reference sequence). CDR3 in DNA: TGTGCCACCAGCAGGCACAGGGATAGCAATCAGCCCCAGCATTTT. This codes for CATSRHRDSNQPQHF.

The chain recombines TRBV10-3 with TRBJ2-3; TRBD1 aligns across 8 bases. Trimming took 0 bases from V and 2 from J; bases not matched to a gene: 13. This CDR3 has 19 amino acids. Germline V gene lookup returns CDR1 ENHRY and CDR2 SYGVKD. CDR3 amino acids: CAISESRTGQGINTDTQYF. Here the CDR3 DNA reads TGTGCCATCAGTGAGTCACGAACCGGACAGGGAATAAACACAGATACGCAGTATTTT.

V and J are TRBV4-1 and TRBJ2-1; 10 bases match TRBD2. Germline CDR1 reads MGHRA; CDR2 reads YSYEKL. With V trimmed by 3 bases and J by 4 bases, 6 bases remained unmatched. The CDR3 runs to 16 residues. For the CDR3, the DNA is TGCGCCAGCAGCCAGTACCTAGCGGGAGCGTACAATGAGCAGTTCTTC. Its protein is CASSQYLAGAYNEQFF.

V is TRBV20-1 and J is TRBJ1-2, with 8 bases that match TRBD1. J gave up 5 bases and V 4 bases, and 15 bases lay outside the gene matches. Per germline, CDR1 DFQATT and CDR2 SNEGSKA (reference sequence). This CDR3 contains 16 residues. The CDR3 sequence: CSATAQGASVRYGYTF. CDR3 nucleotides: TGCAGTGCTACGGCCCAGGGGGCCTCGGTGAGATATGGCTACACCTTC.

The rearrangement links TRBV4-3 to TRBJ1-1; no firm D call. The V gene lost 0 bases and the J gene lost 4 bases, with 12 bases spanning the gap. The CDR3 has 15 residues. Germline V gene lookup returns CDR1 LGHNA and CDR2 YSLEER. CDR3 residues: CASSQDPGWVTEAFF. The CDR3 nucleotides read TGCGCCAGCAGCCAAGATCCGGGATGGGTCACTGAAGCTTTCTTT.

Only a few counts were recorded for this clonotype. This chain links TRBV6-2 or TRBV6-3 with TRBJ2-1; D is ambiguous. Germline-derived CDR1 and CDR2 are MNHEY and SVGEGT. Between the trimmed V and J ends, which lost 3 bases and 1 base, there was a span of 19 bases. CDR3 size: 18 residues. DNA for the CDR3: TGTGCCAGCAGTTATAACCCTTCGGACGGAATTTCCTACAATGAGCAGTTCTTC. It specifies CASSYNPSDGISYNEQFF.

This clonotype has at least ten counts. CDR3 amino acids: CSVLPGDDLYEQYF. The DNA of the CDR3 is TGCAGCGTTCTCCCCGGGGATGATCTATACGAGCAGTACTTC. V usage is TRBV29-1 and J usage is TRBJ2-7; TRBD2 might be the D (5 bases). The CDR3 runs 14 residues. V was pared by 5 bases and J by 4 bases, with 18 bases between. CDR1 is SQVTM, CDR2 ANQGSEA, per germline.

This chain uses TRBV20-1 with TRBJ2-4, with 13 bases fitting TRBD2. The J call may be in error: the DNA end matches TRBJ2-7 better. CDR1 DFQATT and CDR2 SNEGSKA come from the germline V gene (reference sequence). The CDR3 is made up of 14 amino acids. The CDR3 DNA sequence: TGCAGTGCTAGGGAACTAGCGGGAGGGTACGAGCAGTACTTC. Amino acids: CSARELAGGYEQYF.

This rearrangement joins TRBV7-2 to TRBJ2-3; D unresolved. The CDR3 extends over 14 amino acids. V lost 5 bases, J lost 4 bases, and 13 bases lay in between. The V gene's germline CDR1 is SGHTA and CDR2 FQGNSA. CDR3 residues: CASSKTPGPDTQYF. The DNA of the CDR3 is TGTGCCAGCAGCAAGACCCCGGGCCCAGATACGCAGTATTTT.

This clonotype was observed many times. The chain has TRBV29-1 and TRBJ2-7; TRBD1 agrees at 10 bases. The CDR3 runs 14 residues. The J segment lost 2 bases and the V segment lost 6 bases, leaving 7 bases of the junction unmatched. Germline CDR1 SQVTM, CDR2 ANQGSEA. CDR3 protein: CSVLGTGVTYEQYF. The CDR3, as DNA: TGCAGCGTGCTTGGGACAGGGGTCACCTACGAGCAGTACTTC.

This clonotype came up a few times. The chain employs TRBV7-2 and TRBJ2-5; no firm D call. CDR3 length equals 12 residues. CDR1 is SGHTA, CDR2 FQGNSA, per germline. V was shortened by 4 bases and J by 4 bases, with 7 bases between the two germline ends. CDR3 sequence reads: CASSSGVETQYF. In DNA form, the CDR3 reads TGTGCCAGCAGCTCTGGGGTAGAGACCCAGTACTTC.

This clonotype was counted only a few times. This chain joins TRBV20-1 and TRBJ1-1; D gene ambiguous. CDR3 length: 15 amino acids. Germline CDR1 is DFQATT and CDR2 is SNEGSKA (reference sequence). Trimming took 1 base from V and 3 from J, leaving 15 bases between them. CDR3 DNA: TGCAGTGCTAGAGGCCTGTCGGGGTTGGACACTGAAGCTTTCTTT. Translating it yields CSARGLSGLDTEAFF.

This clonotype was seen at least ten times. The V gene is TRBV4-1, the J gene TRBJ2-3; 7 bases map to TRBD2. The CDR3 totals 18 residues. Germline V CDR1 and CDR2: MGHRA, YSYEKL. Trimming removed 1 base from V and 5 bases from J; junction bases left unmatched: 15. DNA of the CDR3: TGCGCCAGCAGCCAAGCTCTCTCTGGGGGGGGGAGTCAAGATACGCAGTATTTT. Its protein is CASSQALSGGGSQDTQYF.

This chain uses TRBV28 with TRBJ2-5; TRBD2 might be the D (6 bases). V lost 2 bases and J lost 9, with 10 bases in between. The germline CDR1 and CDR2 sequences are MDHEN and SYDVKM. CDR3 length: 12 amino acids. CDR3 in amino acids: CASSLPGEAQYF. In DNA, the CDR3 is TGTGCCAGCAGTTTACCTGGGGAGGCCCAGTACTTC.

This chain uses TRBV5-6 with TRBJ2-4; 8 nucleotides line up with TRBD2. The J call may be in error: the DNA end matches TRBJ2-7 better. CDR3 size: 15 residues. Germline V gene lookup returns CDR1 SGHDT and CDR2 YYEEEE. The CDR3 here is CASSFGLALAYEQYF. The CDR3 DNA reads TGTGCCAGCAGCTTCGGACTAGCCCTGGCCTACGAGCAGTACTTC.

As concerns this clonotype: The conserved phenylalanine or tryptophan is not found at the CDR3 terminus, so this likely reflects a read error. The J gene is TRBJ1-1, the V gene TRBV20-1, with D possibly matching TRBD1 (6 bases). The germline gives CDR1 DFQATT, CDR2 SNEGSKA (reference sequence). The CDR3 extends over 15 amino acids. The CDR3 protein is CSARDLGAPNAEAFV. The CDR3 DNA reads TGCAGTGCTAGAGATCTGGGGGCCCCGAACGCTGAAGCTTTCGTT.

The chain joins TRBV11-2 to TRBJ2-3; D is undetermined. The germline V and J ends were trimmed by 0 bases and 4 bases, with 17 bases remaining between them. CDR1 and CDR2 (germline): SGHAT, FQNNGV. The CDR3 is 17 amino acids. The CDR3 sequence is CASSLEVAGVGADTQYF. The CDR3 coding sequence is TGTGCCAGCAGCTTAGAAGTGGCTGGGGTGGGTGCAGATACGCAGTATTTT.

This clonotype was observed a handful of times. This chain uses TRBV27 with TRBJ2-7; the match to TRBD2 covers 8 bases. Germline V gene sequence: CDR1 MNHEY, CDR2 SMNVEV (reference sequence). The V gene end was trimmed by 4 bases and the J gene end by 4 bases; junction bases not matched to a gene: 6. The CDR3 contains 14 residues. The CDR3 here is CASSSRGGGYEQYF. In DNA form, the CDR3 reads TGTGCCAGCAGTTCCCGGGGGGGGGGATACGAGCAGTACTTC.

This clonotype was observed a few times. V usage is TRBV28 and J usage is TRBJ2-7; unclear D gene. This CDR3 has 11 amino acids. Germline CDR1 is MDHEN and CDR2 is SYDVKM. V lost 7 bases to trimming and J lost 7 bases, with 11 bases between them. CDR3 DNA: TGTGCCAGCATGGGCTTCGGTGAGCAGTACTTC. This sequence encodes CASMGFGEQYF.

This clonotype was seen many times. The chain is built from TRBV12-3 or TRBV12-4 and TRBJ2-1; 10 bases line up with TRBD2. CDR3 length equals 15 residues. With V trimmed by 2 bases and J by 5 bases, 3 bases remained unmatched. The CDR3, as DNA: TGTGCCAGCAGTTTAAGAGCGGGGGGGAACAATGAGCAGTTCTTC. Translation: CASSLRAGGNNEQFF.

The rearrangement joins TRBV30 to TRBJ1-2; D is unresolved. The CDR3 runs 12 residues. Germline-derived CDR1 and CDR2 are GTSNPN and SVGIG (reference sequence). V lost 0 bases to trimming and J lost 2 bases, with 4 bases between them. The CDR3 sequence: CAWSVDNYGYTF. For the CDR3, the DNA is TGTGCCTGGAGTGTAGACAACTATGGCTACACCTTC.

This clonotype was seen just once. The chain carries TRBV3-1 and TRBJ1-1; D is undetermined. Per the germline V gene, CDR1 is LGHDT and CDR2 is YNNKEL (reference sequence). Trimming left V 2 bases short and J 11 bases short, with 15 bases between. There are 13 residues in the CDR3. The CDR3 DNA sequence: TGTGCCAGCAGCCAAACAACGACCGCTCGGGCTTTCTTT. Translating gives CASSQTTTARAFF.

The genes are TRBV28 and TRBJ2-3, with a possible D match to TRBD2 (5 bases). The V and J ends lost 3 bases and 0 bases respectively, with 7 bases between them. The CDR3 loop spans 14 amino acids. Per germline, CDR1 MDHEN and CDR2 SYDVKM. The CDR3, as DNA: TGTGCCAGCAGTTTGCGGACTAGCACAGATACGCAGTATTTT. It yields the protein CASSLRTSTDTQYF.

This clonotype was observed a few times. The chain has TRBV20-1 and TRBJ2-5; a weak D match, TRBD1 (6 bases). The V gene's germline CDR1 is DFQATT and CDR2 SNEGSKA (reference sequence). This CDR3 has 15 amino acids. Trimming cost V 4 bases and J 5 bases, with 20 bases left between them. CDR3 loop: CSATGNNQRGETQYF. The CDR3 coding sequence is TGCAGTGCTACAGGAAACAACCAGAGGGGGGAGACCCAGTACTTC.